One sample yielded the 3 T cell receptor beta chains listed below, sequenced in a study of blood T cell repertoires in COVID-19. This table comes from immunoSEQ multiplex PCR, and its TCRdb copy is limited to in-frame clones, with some not included. In the table there are hundreds of thousands of clones, 85% to 90% of which are singletons. Sample: PBMCs or T cells enriched from blood (not recorded which). The origin of the receptors is a man between 25 and 39 years old who had recovered from COVID-19.

This chain joins TRBV19 and TRBJ1-5; TRBD1 matches 8 bases. CDR3 length: 14 residues. V gave up 4 bases and J gave up 3 bases; unmatched junction bases: 2. The germline CDR1 and CDR2 sequences are LNHDA and SQIVND (reference sequence). The CDR3 spells CASSRTGINQPQHF. CDR3 nucleotide sequence: TGTGCCAGTAGTAGGACAGGGATCAATCAGCCCCAGCATTTT.

This rearrangement joins TRBV19 to TRBJ1-5; the match to TRBD1 covers 11 bases. CDR1 and CDR2 (germline): LNHDA, SQIVND (reference sequence). The CDR3 totals 17 residues. V dropped 9 bases and J dropped 0; count of bases not matched to a gene: 10. The CDR3 loop is CARPGQGAKPSNQPQHF. CDR3 nucleotide sequence: TGTGCCAGACCTGGACAGGGGGCAAAACCTAGCAATCAGCCCCAGCATTTT.

This clone was observed a handful of times. The chain combines TRBV16 with TRBJ1-1; 9 nucleotides agree with TRBD1. The CDR3 length is 14 residues. CDR1 KGHSY and CDR2 FQNENV come from the germline V gene. With V trimmed by 4 bases and J by 5 bases, 5 bases remained unmatched. CDR3 residues: CASSPGTGPTEAFF. In nucleotides, the CDR3 is TGTGCCAGCAGCCCAGGGACAGGGCCAACTGAAGCTTTCTTT.